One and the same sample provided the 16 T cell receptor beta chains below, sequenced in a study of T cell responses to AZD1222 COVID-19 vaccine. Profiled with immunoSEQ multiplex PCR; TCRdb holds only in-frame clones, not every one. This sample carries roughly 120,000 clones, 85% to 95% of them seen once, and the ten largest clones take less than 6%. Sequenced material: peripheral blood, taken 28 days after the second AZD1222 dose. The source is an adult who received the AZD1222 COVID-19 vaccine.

The CDR3 bases are TGTGCCAGTAGGGATGGCAATCAGCCCCAGCATTTT. This translates into CASRDGNQPQHF. The V call is TRBV19, the J call TRBJ1-5; no reliable D call. The CDR3 contains 12 residues. V was pared by 6 bases and J by 2 bases, with 5 bases between. Germline V gene lookup returns CDR1 LNHDA and CDR2 SQIVND (reference sequence).

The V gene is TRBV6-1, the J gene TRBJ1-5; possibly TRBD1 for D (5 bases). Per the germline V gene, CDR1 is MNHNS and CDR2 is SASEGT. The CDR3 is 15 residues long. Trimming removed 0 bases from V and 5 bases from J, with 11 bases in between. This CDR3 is CASSEAEGHYQPQHF. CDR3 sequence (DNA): TGTGCCAGCAGTGAAGCGGAGGGGCACTATCAGCCCCAGCATTTT.

The DNA of the CDR3 is TGTGCCAGCAGTTGGCAACCGACAGGCGGTACCTCCTACGAGCAGTACTTC. Its protein product is CASSWQPTGGTSYEQYF. The rearrangement joins TRBV27 to TRBJ2-7, with D possibly being TRBD1 (6 bases). Deletions cut 4 bases from V and 0 bases from J, with 19 bases between. Germline V gene data show CDR1 as MNHEY and CDR2 as SMNVEV (reference sequence). The CDR3 extends over 17 amino acids.

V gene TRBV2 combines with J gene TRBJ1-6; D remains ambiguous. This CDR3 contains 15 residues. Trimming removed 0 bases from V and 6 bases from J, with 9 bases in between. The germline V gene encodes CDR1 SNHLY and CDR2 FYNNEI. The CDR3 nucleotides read TGTGCCAGCAGTGAAGCACCTCAGATTAATTCACCCCTCCACTTT. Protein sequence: CASSEAPQINSPLHF.

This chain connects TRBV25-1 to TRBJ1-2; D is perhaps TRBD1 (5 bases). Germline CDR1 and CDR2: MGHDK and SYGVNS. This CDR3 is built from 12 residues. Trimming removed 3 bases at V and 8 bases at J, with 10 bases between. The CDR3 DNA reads TGTGCCAGCAGTGAGGGGACTGGGGGCTACACCTTC. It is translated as CASSEGTGGYTF.

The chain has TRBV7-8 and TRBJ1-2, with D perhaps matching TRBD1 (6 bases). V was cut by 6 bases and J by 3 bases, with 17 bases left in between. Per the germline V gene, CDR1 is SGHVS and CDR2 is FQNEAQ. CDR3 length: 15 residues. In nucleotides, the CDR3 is TGTGCCAGCAGACCGCAGGGGTCCGCATACTATGGCTACACCTTC. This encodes CASRPQGSAYYGYTF.

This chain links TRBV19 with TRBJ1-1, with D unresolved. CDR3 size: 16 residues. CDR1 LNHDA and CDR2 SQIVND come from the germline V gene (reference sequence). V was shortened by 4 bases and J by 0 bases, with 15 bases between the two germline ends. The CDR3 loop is CASSRSAVRLNTEAFF. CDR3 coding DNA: TGTGCCAGTAGTAGATCTGCGGTCAGGCTGAACACTGAAGCTTTCTTT.

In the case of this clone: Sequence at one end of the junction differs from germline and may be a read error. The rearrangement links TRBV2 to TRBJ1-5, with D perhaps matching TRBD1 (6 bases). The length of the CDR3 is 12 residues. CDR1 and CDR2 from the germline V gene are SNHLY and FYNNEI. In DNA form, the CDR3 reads TGTGCCAGCAGGCCCGAAGTGGGCAGGGGTGTTTTT. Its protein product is CASRPEVGRGVF.

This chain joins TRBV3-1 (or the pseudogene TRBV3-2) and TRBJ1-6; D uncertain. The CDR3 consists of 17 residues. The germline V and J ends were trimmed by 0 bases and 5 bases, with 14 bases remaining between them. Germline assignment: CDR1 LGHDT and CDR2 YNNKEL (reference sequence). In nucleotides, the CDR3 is TGTGCCAGCAGCCAAGATCTGGGTTCCTTTCATAATTCACCCCTCCACTTT. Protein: CASSQDLGSFHNSPLHF.

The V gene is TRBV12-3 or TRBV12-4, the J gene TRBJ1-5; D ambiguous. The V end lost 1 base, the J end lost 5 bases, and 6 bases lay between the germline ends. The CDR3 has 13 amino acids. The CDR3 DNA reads TGTGCCAGCAGTTTAGAGCGGGATCAGCCCCAGCATTTT. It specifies CASSLERDQPQHF.

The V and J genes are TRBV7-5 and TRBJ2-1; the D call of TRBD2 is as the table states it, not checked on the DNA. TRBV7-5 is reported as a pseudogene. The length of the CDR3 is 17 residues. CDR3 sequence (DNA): TGTGCCAGAAGCCCGGGACTAGCGGGGGGGTGGGACAATGAGCAGTTCTTC. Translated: CARSPGLAGGWDNEQFF.

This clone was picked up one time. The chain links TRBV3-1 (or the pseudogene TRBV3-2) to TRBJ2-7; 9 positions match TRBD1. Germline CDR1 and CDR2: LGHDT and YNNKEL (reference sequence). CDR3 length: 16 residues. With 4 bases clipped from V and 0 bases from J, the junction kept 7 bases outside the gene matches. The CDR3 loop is CASSPTGGAPSYEQYF. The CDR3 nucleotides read TGTGCCAGCAGCCCCACAGGGGGCGCGCCCTCCTACGAGCAGTACTTC.

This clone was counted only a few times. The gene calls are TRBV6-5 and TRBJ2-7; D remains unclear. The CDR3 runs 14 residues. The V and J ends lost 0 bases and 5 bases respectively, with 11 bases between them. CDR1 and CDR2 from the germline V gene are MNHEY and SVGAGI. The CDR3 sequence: CASSYSLPGDEQYF. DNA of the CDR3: TGTGCCAGCAGTTACTCACTTCCTGGGGACGAGCAGTACTTC.

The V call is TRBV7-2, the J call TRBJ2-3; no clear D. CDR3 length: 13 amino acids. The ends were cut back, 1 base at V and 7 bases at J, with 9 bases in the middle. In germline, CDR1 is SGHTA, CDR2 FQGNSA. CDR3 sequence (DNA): TGTGCCAGCAGCTTAGACTCACCACATACGCAGTATTTT. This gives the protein CASSLDSPHTQYF.

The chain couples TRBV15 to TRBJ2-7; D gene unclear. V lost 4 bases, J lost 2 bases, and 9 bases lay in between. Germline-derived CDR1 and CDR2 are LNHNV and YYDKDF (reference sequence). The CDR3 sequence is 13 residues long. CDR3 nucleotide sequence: TGTGCCACCAGCACCCAAACAACCTACGAGCAGTACTTC. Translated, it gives CATSTQTTYEQYF.

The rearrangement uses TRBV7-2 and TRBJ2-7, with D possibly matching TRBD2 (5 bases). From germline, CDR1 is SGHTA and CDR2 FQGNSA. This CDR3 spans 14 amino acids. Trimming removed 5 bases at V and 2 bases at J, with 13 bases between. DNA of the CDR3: TGTGCCAGCAGCCCCTTAGCGAGCCCCTACGAGCAGTACTTC. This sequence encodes CASSPLASPYEQYF.